A selection of T cell receptor beta chains follows, all from one sample in a study of regulatory T cells in long-lasting Graves disease. MiXCR, run by TCRdb on the multiplex PCR reads, gives a single entry per CDR3 protein. The repertoire has approximately 400,000 distinct CDR3 sequences, roughly 24% of them found once; the top ten carry 25% to 30%. The sample in question was peripheral blood mononuclear cells (PBMCs), obtained when the disease was refractory, from a patient treated with antithyroid drugs. The receptors were sampled from a woman aged 40 to 49 with Graves disease. The CDR3 runs from the conserved cysteine through the conserved F or W. A D gene is named only where the DNA matches it firmly. Clone size is not always given. Where it is, it says once, few, many or a class for expanded clones.

TRBD1	TRBJ1-2	many	TRBV2	TGTGCCAGCCGAAGGACAGGGGTTAATGGCTACACCTTC	CASRRTGVNGYTF
.	TRBJ2-7	many	TRBV7-9	TGTGCCAGCACCCGCGGCTCCCTCGAGCAGTACTTC	CASTRGSLEQYF
.	TRBJ2-7	many	TRBV28	TGTGCCAGCACCGACGGGCAGGCTGACGCCTACGAGCAGTACTTC	CASTDGQADAYEQYF
.	TRBJ2-1	few	TRBV20-1	TGCAGTGCTAGAGCCGACAGAGTTTTATACAATGAGCAGTTCTTC	CSARADRVLYNEQFF
.	TRBJ2-7	many	TRBV11-2	TGTGCCAGCAGCCCGGGGATCCCCTACGAGCAGTACTTC	CASSPGIPYEQYF
.	TRBJ1-1	few	TRBV5-1	TGCGCCAGCAGCTTGGTCGCAGGACCTATGAACACTGAAGCTTTCTTT	CASSLVAGPMNTEAFF
.	TRBJ2-5	few	TRBV20-1	TGCAGTGCTAGTTCGGGACCCCAAAGAGAGACCCAGTACTTC	CSASSGPQRETQYF
.	TRBJ1-1	few	TRBV7-9	TGTGCCAGCAGCAGGGTCGAGGGGGACACTGAAGCTTTCTTT	CASSRVEGDTEAFF
TRBD1	TRBJ1-1	many	TRBV2	TGTGCCAGCAGCTATGGGACAGTCAACACTGAAGCTTTCTTT	CASSYGTVNTEAFF
.	TRBJ1-1	many	TRBV12-5	TGTGCTAGTGGTACCGGAGGGGACACTGAAGCTTTCTTT	CASGTGGDTEAFF
TRBD2	TRBJ2-3	.	TRBV28	TGTGCCAGCAGTAGCTTAGCGGGAGGTCGGTATTTT	CASSSLAGGRYF
.	TRBJ2-5	.	TRBV30	TGTGCCTGGAAAGTCTTACGCGCCGGAGGGGCCCAGTACTTC	CAWKVLRAGGAQYF
.	TRBJ1-6	many	TRBV10-2	TGCGCCAGCAGTATCTCGTCGGGACGGGTCAATTCACCCCTCCACTTT	CASSISSGRVNSPLHF
TRBD2	TRBJ2-1	.	TRBV28	TGTGCCAGCAGTTCGTTCCCTAGCGGGAGACTGTTCTTC	CASSSFPSGRLFF
.	TRBJ1-2	many	TRBV2	TGTGCCAGCAGTGGCCGTGCAGGAGTTGGCTACACCTTC	CASSGRAGVGYTF
.	TRBJ2-2	many	TRBV20-1	TGCAGTGCTCCCGGAGGGAGCGGCACCGGGGAGCTGTTTTTT	CSAPGGSGTGELFF
.	TRBJ1-6	few	TRBV6-5	TGTGCCAGCAGTTACTCGAAAGTCCCAGGTGGACTCCACTTT	CASSYSKVPGGLHF
.	TRBJ2-7	many	TRBV6-5	TGTGCCAGCAGTTACGGGAGGGGGAGGCACGAGCAGTACTTC	CASSYGRGRHEQYF
TRBD1	TRBJ2-7	many	TRBV28	TGTGCCAGCAGTTTACGGACAGGATACGAGCAGTACTTC	CASSLRTGYEQYF
TRBD1	TRBJ2-5	many	TRBV7-9	TGTGCCAGCAGCTTAGATGGCAGGGGGTACCAAGAGACCCAGTACTTC	CASSLDGRGYQETQYF
TRBD1	TRBJ1-1	many	TRBV10-1	TGCGCCAGCAGTGATTATGGGACAGGGGCTAGTGAAGCTTTCTTT	CASSDYGTGASEAFF
.	TRBJ2-5	.	TRBV5-4	TGTGCCAGCAGCGATACGAATCAGGGGGAGACCCAGTACTTC	CASSDTNQGETQYF
.	TRBJ1-1	.	TRBV5-4	TGTGCCAGCAGCTTGTTTGGGCTGAACACTGAAGCTTTCTTT	CASSLFGLNTEAFF
.	TRBJ2-1	many	TRBV28	TGTGCCAGCAGCCGCATCAGGACAAGCAGTGTGTACAATGAGCAGTTCTTC	CASSRIRTSSVYNEQFF
TRBD1	TRBJ2-5	many	TRBV6-1	TGTGCCAGCAGAGAGGGACAGGGGGCTTTGGAGACCCAGTACTTC	CASREGQGALETQYF
TRBD1	TRBJ1-3	.	TRBV28	TGTGCCAGCAGCGCACGGGACAGGGTTTTTGGAGACACCATATATTTT	CASSARDRVFGDTIYF
.	TRBJ1-2	many	TRBV20-1	TGCAGTGCTAGTTTTAGGGAAGCTGGGTCGGATGGCTACACCTTC	CSASFREAGSDGYTF
TRBD1	TRBJ2-7	few	TRBV5-1	TGCGCCAGCAGCATCCGGGACAGGATTTACGAGCAGTATTTC	CASSIRDRIYEQYF
.	TRBJ2-2	few	TRBV12-3/TRBV12-4	TGTGCCAGCAGTTTTGGACCGGCGAACACCGGGGAGCTGTTTTTT	CASSFGPANTGELFF
.	TRBJ2-5	many	TRBV7-8	TGTGCCAGCAGACCTAGCTCAAGACTACAAGAGACCCAGTACTTC	CASRPSSRLQETQYF
TRBD1	TRBJ1-2	many	TRBV20-1	TGCAGTGCTTCGGACAGGGGGGCCTATGGCTACACCTTC	CSASDRGAYGYTF
.	TRBJ2-7	.	TRBV19	TGTGCCAGTAGTCCCAGGGGTAGCAACGAGCAGTACTTC	CASSPRGSNEQYF
.	TRBJ1-5	.	TRBV7-8	TGTGCCAGCAGCTCCGACCCACCAGGGAATCAGCCCCAGCATTTT	CASSSDPPGNQPQHF
.	TRBJ1-1	.	TRBV6-2/TRBV6-3	TGTCCCAGCACCTACGGGGGGGGAACTGAAGCTTTCTTT	CPSTYGGGTEAFF
TRBD1	TRBJ1-3	few	TRBV28	TGTGCCAGCAGGCACAGGGGCTCTGGAAACACCATGTATTTT	CASRHRGSGNTMYF
.	TRBJ2-1	.	TRBV28	TGTGCCAGCAGTCCTCGACCAGGGGAGCAGTTCTTC	CASSPRPGEQFF
TRBD1	TRBJ2-7	.	TRBV7-9	TGTGCCAGCAGCCAAGAGGGCAGGGGGCGATACGAGCAGTACTTC	CASSQEGRGRYEQYF
.	TRBJ2-3	.	TRBV6-1	TGTGCCAGCGAGGTCGCAGATACGCAGTATTTT	CASEVADTQYF
.	TRBJ1-4	.	TRBV5-6	TGTGCCAGCAGCTTCTACAAGGACAGTGTTGAAAAACTGTTTTTT	CASSFYKDSVEKLFF
.	TRBJ2-7	few	TRBV6-1	TGTGCCAGCAGTGTAAATTGGCGATCCTACGAGCAGTACTTC	CASSVNWRSYEQYF
.	TRBJ2-5	many	TRBV11-1	TGTGCCAGCAGCTTACTGCGCTTTCAAGAGACCCAGTACTTC	CASSLLRFQETQYF
.	TRBJ2-7	many	TRBV28	TGTGCCAGCAGTTCCCGTACGGCCGACGAGCAGTACTTC	CASSSRTADEQYF
TRBD1	TRBJ1-3	many	TRBV2	TGTGCCAGCAGGACAGGGCCCTCTGGAAACACCATATATTTT	CASRTGPSGNTIYF
.	TRBJ2-1	.	TRBV10-3	TGTGCCATCAGTTGGAACGACCGCAATGAGCAGTTCTTC	CAISWNDRNEQFF
TRBD2	TRBJ2-2	.	TRBV30	TGTGCCTGGAAGCGGCTAGCGGGCACCGGGGAGCTGTTTTTT	CAWKRLAGTGELFF
.	TRBJ2-5	many	TRBV28	TGTGCCAGCAGTTTACCCCCGACAGGAAGGAGGGACGAGACCCAGTACTTC	CASSLPPTGRRDETQYF
.	TRBJ1-1	.	TRBV29-1	TGCAGCGTTTCTCAGTTGAACACTGAAGCTTTCTTT	CSVSQLNTEAFF
TRBD1	TRBJ1-1	many	TRBV27	TGTGCCAGCAGTCCCCCAGGGGGCTACACTGAAGCTTTCTTT	CASSPPGGYTEAFF
TRBD2	TRBJ2-1	few	TRBV5-1	TGCGCCAGCAGCTTGGATACTAGCGGGAGGGTTAGGTTCTTC	CASSLDTSGRVRFF
TRBD2	TRBJ2-3	.	TRBV7-2	TGTGCCAGCAGAAGGAGGGCGGGAGGGGCGGATACGCAGTATTTT	CASRRRAGGADTQYF
.	TRBJ2-7	few	TRBV29-1	TGCAGCGTTGATGAGGGGCACGAGCAGTACTTC	CSVDEGHEQYF
.	TRBJ1-5	.	TRBV27	TGTGCCAGCAGTACCCACAGTGACGGGAATCAGCCCCAGCATTTT	CASSTHSDGNQPQHF
.	TRBJ1-1	.	TRBV20-1	TGCAGTGCTAGAGTCACAGCGAGGAACACTGAAGCTTTCTTT	CSARVTARNTEAFF
.	TRBJ2-1	.	TRBV20-1	TGCAGTGCTGGACGGGAGCAGGGTGAGCAGTTCTTC	CSAGREQGEQFF
.	TRBJ2-1	.	TRBV28	TGTGCCAGCGGGGGGAGTGAATTCGAGTTCTTC	CASGGSEFEFF
.	TRBJ2-7	few	TRBV27	TGTGCCAGCGGCAGGAGGGAGCAGTACTTC	CASGRREQYF
.	TRBJ2-1	few	TRBV7-9	TGTGCCAGCAGCTTAGCGGCCTCCTACAATGAGCAGTTCTTC	CASSLAASYNEQFF
TRBD2	TRBJ2-5	.	TRBV15	TGTGCCACCAGCAGAGGGAGGGAGGGCCCGGAGACCCAGTACTTC	CATSRGREGPETQYF
.	TRBJ1-3	.	TRBV10-3	TGTGCCATCGGGACCCAAAACACCATATATTTT	CAIGTQNTIYF